The 3 T cell receptor beta chains below were found in one sample sequenced in a study of STAT5B mutations in CD4+ large granular lymphocyte leukemia. Repertoires were generated with immunoSEQ multiplex PCR, while TCRdb's copy carries only in-frame clones and drops some. The sample records roughly 32,000 clones, 79% being singletons. Material: CD4+ T cells from blood buffy coats. All receptors come from a human donor in good health.

V and J are TRBV29-1 and TRBJ2-7, with no clear D. Germline V gene lookup returns CDR1 SQVTM and CDR2 ANQGSEA. This CDR3 spans 14 amino acids. Trimming removed 5 bases from V and 0 bases from J, with 14 bases in between. The CDR3 sequence is CSVQLDLGSYEQYF. In nucleotides, the CDR3 is TGCAGCGTTCAATTGGATTTGGGCTCCTACGAGCAGTACTTC.

This chain connects TRBV9 to TRBJ1-4; 10 bases fit TRBD1. V gave up 0 bases and J gave up 8 bases; unmatched junction bases: 19. Germline CDR1 is SGDLS and CDR2 is YYNGEE. The CDR3 contains 20 residues. CDR3 nucleotides: TGTGCCAGCAGCGTAGCCGGGACAGGGGCTCGTAATAAAAGGCGGGAAAAACTGTTTTTT. Protein sequence: CASSVAGTGARNKRREKLFF.

This clone was found once. The CDR3 reads CASSLVLAGGSNEQYF. The CDR3 bases are TGTGCCAGCAGCTTAGTGCTAGCGGGAGGATCTAACGAGCAGTACTTC. This chain connects TRBV7-8 to TRBJ2-7; TRBD2 matches at 11 bases. Germline CDR1 reads SGHVS; CDR2 reads FQNEAQ. Germline trimming cut 1 base from V and 5 bases from J; bases unmatched to any gene: 7. This CDR3 comprises 16 residues.